The 26 T cell receptor beta chains below come from one sample, sequenced in a study of blood T cells in healthy people across ages. The use of a sample-barcoded 5' primer and a J-beta primer mix characterized a second PCR of roughly 7 to 12 cycles. In TCRdb, the 5' RACE reads were re-called with MiXCR into one record per CDR3 protein. The table lists 600,000 to 800,000 distinct CDR3 sequences, more than 45% of them singletons. The source material was blood. Receptor source: a woman of 80 years or more in good health.

A few counts support this clonotype. The chain is built from TRBV3-1 and TRBJ2-1; D possibly corresponds to TRBD2 (5 bases). The CDR3 has 16 amino acids. Germline V lookup: CDR1 LGHDT, CDR2 YNNKEL (reference sequence). Trimming removed 1 base at V and 3 bases at J, with 13 bases between. The CDR3: CASSQGPSGNYNEQFF. In nucleotides, the CDR3 is TGTGCCAGCAGCCAAGGGCCGAGCGGTAACTACAATGAGCAGTTCTTC.

The CDR3 DNA reads TGTGCCATCAGTGGGGCAGCTCAAGAGACCCAGTACTTC. Protein: CAISGAAQETQYF. The J gene is TRBJ2-5, the V gene TRBV10-3, with D uncertain. Trimming stripped 4 bases from V and 2 bases from J, with 8 bases between. This CDR3 comprises 13 residues. From germline, CDR1 is ENHRY and CDR2 SYGVKD.

The chain recombines TRBV6-1 with TRBJ2-3; TRBD2 agrees at 10 bases. This CDR3 has 15 amino acids. Germline V gives CDR1 MNHNS, CDR2 SASEGT. The junction had 10 bases not matched to a gene; V was cut back by 8 bases and J by 5 bases. In nucleotides, the CDR3 is TGTGCCAGCCGAAATCCCGAGCGGGGGGGAGATACGCAGTATTTT. Protein product: CASRNPERGGDTQYF.

This clonotype has only a few counts. The chain combines TRBV3-1 with TRBJ2-7; 10 bases map to TRBD2. The length of the CDR3 is 13 residues. V lost 5 bases to trimming and J lost 7 bases; unmatched junction nucleotides: 5. Germline lookup yields CDR1 LGHDT and CDR2 YNNKEL (reference sequence). The CDR3 loop reads CASSLGLAREQYF. The CDR3 DNA sequence: TGTGCCAGCAGCTTGGGACTAGCGCGGGAGCAGTACTTC.

Remarks on this clonotype: At one end, the junction sequence differs from germline, possibly due to a read error. The J gene is TRBJ1-6, the V gene TRBV14; maybe TRBD1 (5 bases). CDR3 length: 15 amino acids. Looked up from germline, CDR1 is SGHDN and CDR2 is FVKESK. The CDR3 is CTSSLAGTVNSPLHF. The CDR3 DNA reads TGTACCAGCAGCCTAGCCGGGACCGTAAATTCACCCCTCCACTTT.

This clonotype appeared a single time. CDR3 nucleotide sequence: TGTGCCAGCTCCCCCGGACCAGGCGACTATGGCTACACCTTC. Translated: CASSPGPGDYGYTF. The chain combines TRBV28 with TRBJ1-2; D remains unclear. Germline CDR1 and CDR2: MDHEN and SYDVKM. The V end was cut by 8 bases, the J end by 3 bases, with 16 bases between. There are 14 residues in the CDR3.

This clonotype was seen ten or more times. The gene calls are TRBV5-1 and TRBJ1-1; 7 positions match TRBD1. The CDR3 consists of 14 residues. The V gene end was trimmed by 0 bases and the J gene end by 4 bases; junction bases not matched to a gene: 3. Germline V CDR1 and CDR2: SGHRS, YFSETQ. CDR3 nucleotides: TGCGCCAGCAGCTTGGACAGGGGAAGCACTGAAGCTTTCTTT. Amino acids: CASSLDRGSTEAFF. Using reference TRBV5-1 and TRBJ1-1 for the parts outside the CDR3, the full variable domain is KAGVTQTPRYLIKTRGQQVTLSCSPISGHRSVSWYQQTPGQGLQFLFEYFSETQRNKGNFPGRFSGRQFSNSRSEMNVSTLELGDSALYLCASSLDRGSTEAFFGQGTRLTVV.

The chain is built from TRBV6-5 and TRBJ2-7; a possible D gene is TRBD2 (5 bases). Trimming stripped 0 bases from V and 0 bases from J, with 9 bases between. The CDR3 loop spans 15 amino acids. Germline CDR1 MNHEY, CDR2 SVGAGI. The CDR3 here is CASSYSREFSYEQYF. CDR3 nucleotide sequence: TGTGCCAGCAGTTACTCGAGGGAATTCTCCTACGAGCAGTACTTC.

The J gene is TRBJ1-2, the V gene TRBV29-1; D uncertain. This CDR3 has 11 residues. The V gene lost 7 bases and the J gene lost 4 bases, with 10 bases spanning the gap. In germline, CDR1 is SQVTM, CDR2 ANQGSEA. CDR3 sequence: CSGQVLYGYTF. Written as DNA, the CDR3 is TGCAGCGGGCAGGTCCTCTATGGCTACACCTTC.

The chain's CDR3 is CSARSEAAEQFF. The DNA of the CDR3 is TGCAGTGCTAGGTCCGAGGCCGCTGAGCAGTTCTTC. V is TRBV20-1 and J is TRBJ2-1; D is undetermined. The CDR3 has 12 amino acids. V shed 3 bases and J shed 9 bases, with 12 bases lying between them. Germline CDR1 reads DFQATT; CDR2 reads SNEGSKA (reference sequence).

The V and J genes are TRBV29-1 and TRBJ1-1; no definite D call. This CDR3 region has 14 residues. V was shortened by 4 bases and J by 3 bases, with 15 bases between the two germline ends. Germline CDR1 and CDR2: SQVTM and ANQGSEA. CDR3 DNA: TGCAGCGTTGGAGTGAGTCAACGGGACACTGAAGCTTTCTTT. It encodes CSVGVSQRDTEAFF. The variable domain in full, with the rest retrieved from reference TRBV29-1 and TRBJ1-1, is SAVISQKPSRDICQRGTSLTIQCQVDSQVTMMFWYRQQPGQSLTLIATANQGSEATYESGFVIDKFPISRPNLTFSTLTVSNMSPEDSSIYLCSVGVSQRDTEAFFGQGTRLTVV.

This clonotype was seen ten or more times. J is TRBJ2-7 and V is TRBV12-3 or TRBV12-4, with TRBD1 matching over 9 bases. The length of the CDR3 is 14 residues. V lost 6 bases to trimming and J lost 5 bases; unmatched junction nucleotides: 8. The CDR3 sequence: CASSTGQGVHEQYF. Written as DNA, the CDR3 is TGTGCCAGCAGCACGGGACAGGGCGTCCACGAGCAGTACTTC.

This clonotype was observed once. The V and J genes are TRBV6-1 and TRBJ2-4, with a tentative D call TRBD1 (6 bases). V was pared by 5 bases and J by 9 bases, with 17 bases between. Germline lookup yields CDR1 MNHNS and CDR2 SASEGT. CDR3 size: 14 residues. CDR3 DNA sequence: TGTGCCAGCAGTCTCGGGCAGGGGCTTGGCATTCAGTACTTC. Protein sequence: CASSLGQGLGIQYF.

The rearrangement joins TRBV20-1 to TRBJ1-5; TRBD1 might be the D (5 bases). V lost 4 bases and J 0 bases, leaving 19 bases between the germline ends. The CDR3 contains 17 residues. Per germline, CDR1 DFQATT and CDR2 SNEGSKA (reference sequence). Written as DNA, the CDR3 is TGCAGTGCTAAGGGTGGACCAGGGAGGTATAGCAATCAGCCCCAGCATTTT. Translated, it gives CSAKGGPGRYSNQPQHF.

This clonotype was picked up one time. A much larger clone differs by one base, so this may be a read error. V and J are TRBV7-9 and TRBJ2-2; TRBD1 agrees at 10 bases. This CDR3 spans 15 amino acids. V shed 5 bases and J 3 bases; nucleotides not matched to a gene: 3. Germline V gene lookup returns CDR1 SEHNR and CDR2 FQNEAQ (reference sequence). The CDR3 nucleotides read TGTGCCAGCAGCCCGGGACAGGGGCACACCGGGGAGCTGTTTTTT. It codes for CASSPGQGHTGELFF.

This clonotype was counted ten times or more. This chain uses TRBV3-1 with TRBJ2-6; D perhaps matches TRBD1 (5 bases). Trimming removed 4 bases from V and 3 bases from J, with 19 bases in between. Germline values: CDR1 LGHDT, CDR2 YNNKEL (reference sequence). This CDR3 spans 18 amino acids. The CDR3 loop is CASSPFLFTGFGANVLTF. In DNA form, the CDR3 reads TGTGCCAGCAGCCCGTTCCTTTTCACAGGTTTTGGGGCCAACGTCCTGACTTTC.

This clonotype was detected many times. The V gene is TRBV5-1, the J gene TRBJ2-1; 7 nucleotides agree with TRBD2. Germline lookup yields CDR1 SGHRS and CDR2 YFSETQ. This CDR3 has 13 amino acids. The V gene end was trimmed by 0 bases and the J gene end by 9 bases; junction bases not matched to a gene: 3. The CDR3 region has the DNA TGCGCCAGCAGCTTGGGCCTAGCGGTTGAGCAGTTCTTC. It encodes CASSLGLAVEQFF.

There are many counts of this clonotype. The J gene is TRBJ2-6, the V gene TRBV6-5, with TRBD1 matching over 12 bases. The V gene's germline CDR1 is MNHEY and CDR2 SVGAGI. Trimming removed 0 bases from V and 1 base from J; junction bases left unmatched: 1. This CDR3 contains 18 residues. Written as DNA, the CDR3 is TGTGCCAGCAGTTACTCGGGACAGGGGGCTTCTGGGGCCAACGTCCTGACTTTC. Encoded protein: CASSYSGQGASGANVLTF.

This chain joins TRBV11-2 and TRBJ2-1; D is uncertain. Trimming cost V 2 bases and J 2 bases, with 10 bases left between them. Germline V CDR1 and CDR2: SGHAT, FQNNGV. This CDR3 has 15 amino acids. Here the CDR3 DNA reads TGTGCCAGCAGCTTAAGTGCAGCACCCTACAATGAGCAGTTCTTC. It encodes CASSLSAAPYNEQFF.

This chain joins TRBV7-9 and TRBJ1-2; possibly TRBD1 for D (6 bases). Looked up from germline, CDR1 is SEHNR and CDR2 is FQNEAQ (reference sequence). The CDR3 loop spans 14 amino acids. V was clipped by 0 bases and J by 7 bases, with 12 bases between them. CDR3 in amino acids: CASSLAMRGPGYTF. The CDR3 coding sequence is TGTGCCAGCAGCTTAGCGATGCGGGGGCCTGGCTACACCTTC.

This clonotype was seen more than once but under ten times. The rearrangement links TRBV20-1 to TRBJ2-3; no clear D gene. Looked up from germline, CDR1 is DFQATT and CDR2 is SNEGSKA (reference sequence). Between the trimmed V and J ends, which lost 3 bases and 1 base, there was a span of 14 bases. The CDR3 consists of 15 residues. The CDR3 here is CSASRRAFGTDTQYF. The CDR3, as DNA: TGCAGTGCTAGTAGAAGGGCTTTCGGCACAGATACGCAGTATTTT.

This clonotype was counted a few times. The CDR3 nucleotides are TGCAGTGCTCCGGGACTAGGGGACGGGGAGCAGTTCTTC. Amino acid sequence: CSAPGLGDGEQFF. The chain recombines TRBV20-1 with TRBJ2-1; TRBD2 matches 8 bases. The trim removed 5 bases at V and 10 bases at J, leaving 10 bases unmatched. This CDR3 region has 13 residues. In germline, CDR1 is DFQATT, CDR2 SNEGSKA (reference sequence).

Of note for this clonotype: The DNA is left out, because the CDR3 cannot be placed on it with certainty; the CDR3 is given as TCRdb lists it. The gene calls are TRBV11-2 and TRBJ1-2; the table's TRBD1 call for D was not verified on the DNA. The CDR3 length equals 24 residues, ends included. Looked up from germline, CDR1 is SGHAT and CDR2 is FQNNGV. The CDR3: CASSFRVNTEAFFGHITSNYGYTF.

As regards this clonotype: A much bigger clone sits one base away, suggesting this may be a read error. This rearrangement joins TRBV7-2 to TRBJ2-1; the D gene is possibly TRBD2 (6 bases). The CDR3 covers 15 residues. The germline gives CDR1 SGHTA, CDR2 FQGNSA. The ends were cut back, 2 bases at V and 13 bases at J, with 21 bases in the middle. The chain's CDR3 is CASSLNLARGSLQFF. DNA of the CDR3: TGTGCCAGCAGCTTAAATCTAGCGAGAGGATCTTTACAGTTCTTC. Using reference TRBV7-2 and TRBJ2-1 for the parts outside the CDR3, the full variable domain is GAGVSQSPSNKVTEKGKDVELRCDPISGHTALYWYRQSLGQGLEFLIYFQGNSAPDKSGLPSDRFSAERTGGSVSTLTIQRTQQEDSAVYLCASSLNLARGSLQFFGPGTRLTVL.

This rearrangement joins TRBV10-3 to TRBJ1-5; D gene unclear. The CDR3 has 14 residues. Trimming removed 4 bases from V and 3 bases from J, with 10 bases in between. Germline values: CDR1 ENHRY, CDR2 SYGVKD. This CDR3 reads CAISADRNNQPQHF. The CDR3 DNA reads as TGTGCCATCAGTGCCGATCGTAACAATCAGCCCCAGCATTTT.

J is TRBJ2-1 and V is TRBV9; TRBD2 matches 8 bases. CDR1 and CDR2 from the germline V gene are SGDLS and YYNGEE. The CDR3 loop spans 15 amino acids. The trim removed 1 base at V and 7 bases at J, leaving 7 bases unmatched. This chain's CDR3 is CASSVTSGAINEQFF. CDR3 sequence (DNA): TGTGCCAGCAGCGTAACTAGCGGAGCTATTAATGAGCAGTTCTTC.